Described below is a single T cell receptor beta chain sequence and its context. The data stem from a study of T-cell memory formation after mild COVID-19. TCRdb fed the 5' RACE reads into MiXCR, producing one record per CDR3 protein. The table includes 400,000 to 550,000 distinct CDR3 sequences, about 23% detected once. The CDR3 has 14 residues. The trim removed 1 base at V and 3 bases at J, leaving 2 bases unmatched. Per germline, CDR1 LGHDT and CDR2 YNNKEL (reference sequence). The rearrangement links TRBV3-1 to TRBJ2-7; TRBD1 matches 8 bases. The receptor's source is an adult woman who had mild COVID-19 (a few samples of this study predate the infection). Cell type and time point are not known. Material: PBMCs or a T cell subset sorted from them (not recorded which). In DNA, the CDR3 is TGTGCCAGCAGCCAAGGACAGGGGCGCTACGAGCAGTACTTC. Its protein product is CASSQGQGRYEQYF.